The 16 T cell receptor beta chains listed next were all sequenced from one sample in a study of blood T cells in healthy people across ages. Then a second PCR, running roughly 6 to 11 cycles, was carried out with a sample-barcoded 5' primer and a J-beta primer mix. TCRdb reprocessed the 5' RACE reads via MiXCR and lists one record per CDR3 protein. This sample carries around 800,000 distinct CDR3 sequences, about 53% of them seen once, and the ten largest clones take around 41%. The sample taken for sequencing was blood. The receptors were gathered from a man older than 75 in good health.

The chain couples TRBV20-1 to TRBJ2-4; D might be TRBD1 (5 bases). Gene TRBJ2-5 matches the end of the DNA better, so the J call may be wrong. The CDR3 extends over 16 amino acids. Germline CDR1 is DFQATT and CDR2 is SNEGSKA (reference sequence). CDR3 in amino acids: CSARSVKDKAWETQYF. The CDR3 coding sequence is TGCAGTGCTAGATCGGTAAAGGACAAAGCATGGGAGACCCAGTACTTC.

This chain uses TRBV29-1 with TRBJ1-5, with a weak D call TRBD1 (6 bases). The CDR3 is 15 amino acids. The V gene lost 5 bases and the J gene lost 4 bases, with 18 bases spanning the gap. Germline-derived CDR1 and CDR2 are SQVTM and ANQGSEA. CDR3 protein: CSVRGGLGENQPQHF. For the CDR3, the DNA is TGCAGCGTTAGGGGGGGATTGGGGGAAAATCAGCCCCAGCATTTT.

The chain has TRBV7-9 and TRBJ2-4; TRBD2 matches at 9 bases. The DNA end is a closer match to TRBJ2-7, so the J assignment may be wrong. Per the germline V gene, CDR1 is SEHNR and CDR2 is FQNEAQ (reference sequence). The CDR3 length is 15 residues. The CDR3: CASTSWVAGAYEQYF. CDR3 bases: TGTGCCAGCACCAGTTGGGTAGCGGGGGCCTACGAGCAGTACTTC.

This clonotype was recorded a few times. The V call is TRBV6-2 or TRBV6-3, the J call TRBJ2-5, with D unresolved. The CDR3 consists of 12 residues. The germline gives CDR1 MNHEY, CDR2 SVGEGT. The ends were cut back, 2 bases at V and 5 bases at J, with 6 bases in the middle. CDR3 coding DNA: TGTGCCAGCAGTTACCTAACGGAGACCCAGTACTTC. It translates to CASSYLTETQYF.

The CDR3 region is CASSPGISNEQFF. The CDR3, as DNA: TGTGCCAGCTCCCCCGGGATCAGCAATGAGCAGTTCTTC. The J gene is TRBJ2-1, the V gene TRBV18, with D possibly TRBD2 on 5 matching bases. V was pared by 6 bases and J by 6 bases, with 12 bases between. CDR1 is KGHSH, CDR2 LQKENI, per germline. The CDR3 is 13 residues long.

The chain uses TRBV29-1 and TRBJ2-5; D perhaps matches TRBD1 (6 bases). The CDR3 has 13 residues. CDR1 is SQVTM, CDR2 ANQGSEA, per germline. V lost 7 bases and J lost 1, with 13 bases in between. CDR3 nucleotides: TGCAGCGGGCGCCGGGACATCCAAGAGACCCAGTACTTC. Translated, it gives CSGRRDIQETQYF.

The gene calls are TRBV5-1 and TRBJ1-5, with 9 bases identical to TRBD1. CDR3 length: 14 residues. After removal of 4 bases from V and 6 bases from J, the junction contained 5 bases not matched to a gene. Germline CDR1 reads SGHRS; CDR2 reads YFSETQ. CDR3 region: CASSPSTGGQPQHF. Written as DNA, the CDR3 is TGCGCCAGCAGCCCGTCGACAGGGGGTCAGCCCCAGCATTTT.

This clonotype was seen a few times. This chain joins TRBV4-1 and TRBJ2-1; 9 bases fit TRBD2. V lost 3 bases and J lost 3; bases outside the gene matches: 6. This CDR3 has 16 amino acids. From germline, CDR1 is MGHRA and CDR2 YSYEKL. The CDR3 sequence is CASSQLAGKHYNEQFF. CDR3 DNA sequence: TGCGCCAGCAGCCAGCTAGCGGGAAAACACTACAATGAGCAGTTCTTC.

This clonotype was counted between two and nine times. This rearrangement joins TRBV5-1 to TRBJ2-1; 7 nucleotides align to TRBD2. The ends lost 3 bases at V and 5 bases at J; junction bases unmatched: 17. The length of the CDR3 is 18 residues. Germline CDR1 SGHRS, CDR2 YFSETQ. Here the CDR3 reads CASSYSTSASNLNNEQFF. CDR3 nucleotide sequence: TGCGCCAGCAGCTATTCCACTAGCGCTAGCAATCTAAACAATGAGCAGTTCTTC. Variable domain in full (rest from reference TRBV5-1 and TRBJ2-1): KAGVTQTPRYLIKTRGQQVTLSCSPISGHRSVSWYQQTPGQGLQFLFEYFSETQRNKGNFPGRFSGRQFSNSRSEMNVSTLELGDSALYLCASSYSTSASNLNNEQFFGPGTRLTVL.

This chain connects TRBV6-6 to TRBJ2-1; the D is unclear. V was shortened by 5 bases and J by 10 bases, with 12 bases between the two germline ends. There are 12 residues in the CDR3. The germline CDR1 and CDR2 sequences are MNHNY and SVGAGI (reference sequence). The CDR3 sequence is CASSLQRQEQFF. The CDR3 DNA reads TGTGCCAGCAGTCTACAGAGACAAGAGCAGTTCTTC.

J is TRBJ1-5 and V is TRBV5-1; 7 nucleotides match TRBD1. Germline trimming cut 1 base from V and 3 bases from J; bases unmatched to any gene: 7. Germline values: CDR1 SGHRS, CDR2 YFSETQ. The CDR3 totals 16 residues. CDR3 sequence: CASSLSGRGDNQPQHF. In nucleotides, the CDR3 is TGCGCCAGCAGCTTGTCGGGCAGGGGGGACAATCAGCCCCAGCATTTT.

This clonotype was seen more than once but under ten times. This chain links TRBV24-1 with TRBJ2-3; the D gene is possibly TRBD2 (6 bases). Per the germline V gene, CDR1 is KGHDR and CDR2 is SFDVKD. This CDR3 region has 13 residues. V lost 10 bases and J 1 base, leaving 11 bases between the germline ends. The CDR3 bases are TGTGCCACTCGCGGGGTCGGCACAGATACGCAGTATTTT. Translation gives CATRGVGTDTQYF.

This clonotype came up a few times. The chain's CDR3 is CASSAHPGRLEQFF. CDR3 DNA sequence: TGTGCCAGCAGCGCGCATCCGGGACGCCTGGAGCAGTTCTTC. This rearrangement joins TRBV7-2 to TRBJ2-1; D may correspond to TRBD1 or TRBD2 (5 bases each). Germline values: CDR1 SGHTA, CDR2 FQGNSA. The V end was cut by 5 bases, the J end by 10 bases, with 18 bases between. The length of the CDR3 is 14 residues. Supplemented by reference TRBV7-2 and TRBJ2-1, the full variable domain reads GAGVSQSPSNKVTEKGKDVELRCDPISGHTALYWYRQSLGQGLEFLIYFQGNSAPDKSGLPSDRFSAERTGGSVSTLTIQRTQQEDSAVYLCASSAHPGRLEQFFGPGTRLTVL.

This chain links TRBV7-9 with TRBJ2-5; D is perhaps TRBD2 (6 bases). The CDR3 runs 14 residues. Germline-derived CDR1 and CDR2 are SEHNR and FQNEAQ (reference sequence). Trimming removed 7 bases at V and 11 bases at J, with 23 bases between. Here the CDR3 reads CASTSLGLSGEQYF. For the CDR3, the DNA is TGTGCCAGCACCTCCCTAGGATTATCGGGAGAGCAGTACTTC.

Notes on this clonotype: One end of the junction does not line up with germline, which may come from a read error. The gene calls are TRBV15 and TRBJ2-7; no definite D call. This CDR3 has 13 amino acids. CDR1 LNHNV and CDR2 YYDKDF come from the germline V gene (reference sequence). The CDR3 nucleotides are TGTGCCACCGGCAGAGATCCAGTCTACGAGCAGTACTTC. Its protein product is CATGRDPVYEQYF. The whole variable domain, filled in from reference TRBV15 and TRBJ2-7, reads DAMVIQNPRYQVTQFGKPVTLSCSQTLNHNVMYWYQQKSSQAPKLLFHYYDKDFNNEADTPDNFQSRRPNTSFCFLDIRSPGLGDTAMYLCATGRDPVYEQYFGPGTRLTVT.

There are a few counts of this clonotype. The rearrangement links TRBV5-1 to TRBJ2-4; weak D call: TRBD1 (7 bases). Deletions cut 4 bases from V and 4 bases from J, with 9 bases between. CDR3 length: 13 residues. Germline assignment: CDR1 SGHRS and CDR2 YFSETQ. CDR3 DNA: TGCGCCAGCAGCGCGGGACAGAAAAACATTCAGTACTTC. This gives the protein CASSAGQKNIQYF.